This T cell receptor beta chain came from a study of blood T cell repertoires in COVID-19 (dated by TCRdb to about 2020). Background on the whole study: Collaborator samples came from the United States, Italy and Spain and covered acute and convalescent phases of COVID-19. The material from the prospective study consisted of cDNA or gDNA derived from T cells, B-cell-depleted T cells, or PBMCs. Deeply sampled blood TCRbeta repertoires from subjects exposed to, actively infected with, or recovered from COVID-19 were included in the dataset. The repertoires were released in a freely available public database meant as a resource for research on the immune response to SARS-CoV-2. Samples came from the ongoing ImmuneRACE study (first 160 participants) plus 1,254 subjects from 6 global collaborators. Sample metadata almost always included a de-identified subject ID, COVID-19 status, age in years and sex. HLA class I and class II types, where available, came from metadata supplied by the sample provider rather than from assay-based typing.

The immunoSEQ Assay, a bias-controlled multiplex PCR, was used to amplify TCRbeta CDR3 regions from genomic DNA. For the original study's pipeline: Nucleated cell counts per sample were estimated from amplification of reference gene primers within the assay. Sequence reads were collapsed and filtered to measure the absolute abundance of every unique TCRbeta CDR3 rearrangement. Productive Simpson clonality was computed per sample as the square root of Simpson's diversity index over productive rearrangements. What TCRdb holds here is the immuneACCESS table cut down to in-frame rearrangements. Part of the clones is not present; checked against another copy, under half of the missing clones reflect an unresolved V gene, and the others are unexplained. V and J calls and clone size are those listed in that table; D and trimming were worked out from the DNA. This sample comprises around 220,000 clones, 90% of them detected only once. The ten largest clones capture less than 15% of the sample.

The CDR3 runs 15 amino acids, cysteine and phenylalanine included. CDR3 DNA only is kept here, 45 bases in frame from base 1. V is shortened by 3 bases, J by 3 bases, and the region joining them spans 15 bases. CDR1 and CDR2, per the germline V gene, are SGHRS and YFSETQ. Participants in the prospective study were aged roughly 18 to 100 years, lived in 20 to 25 United States geographic areas, and enrolled through a virtual design. To assign participants to cohorts, the prospective study relied on clinical history that participants themselves reported in a screening survey and a study questionnaire. A participant counted as exposed if, within 2 weeks of entering the study, that participant had been in contact with someone who had a PCR-confirmed or clinician-diagnosed COVID-19 case. In the prospective study, mobile phlebotomists collected whole blood, serum and a nasopharyngeal or oropharyngeal swab from each participant. Prospective study participants could optionally give additional blood draws and questionnaires over a 2-month period. Prospective study blood samples were shipped either frozen or at room temperature before DNA extraction.

A word on this clone: Its antigen remains unidentified. No base quality values were provided; no much bigger clone lies one nucleotide off.

Summary of the overall study and its limitations: How much clinical and demographic metadata was included differed by source and by participant, and the metadata was provided uncurated.

Recombination joined TRBV5-1 with TRBJ1-2, with TRBD1 tentatively as D gene (5 bases match). The receptor was derived from a man aged 25-40 years who had been exposed to COVID-19. The sample comprised PBMCs or T cells enriched from blood (not recorded which). The CDR3 amino acid sequence is: CASSWGTLRDYGYTF. The bases are TGCGCCAGCAGCTGGGGGACTCTTCGGGACTATGGCTACACCTTC.